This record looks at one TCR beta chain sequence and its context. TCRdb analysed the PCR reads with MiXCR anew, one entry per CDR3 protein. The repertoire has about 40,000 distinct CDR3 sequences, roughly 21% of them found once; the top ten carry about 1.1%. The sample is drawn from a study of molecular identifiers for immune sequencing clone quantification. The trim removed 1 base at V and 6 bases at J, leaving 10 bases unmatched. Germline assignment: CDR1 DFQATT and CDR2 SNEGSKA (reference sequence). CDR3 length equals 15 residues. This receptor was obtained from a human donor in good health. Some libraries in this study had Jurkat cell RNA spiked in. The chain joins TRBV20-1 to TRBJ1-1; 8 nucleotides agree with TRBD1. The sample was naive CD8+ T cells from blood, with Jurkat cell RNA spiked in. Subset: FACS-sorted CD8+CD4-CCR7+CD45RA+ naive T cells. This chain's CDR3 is CSARGSQGAIAEAFF. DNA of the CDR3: TGCAGTGCTAGAGGTAGCCAGGGGGCTATCGCTGAAGCTTTCTTT.